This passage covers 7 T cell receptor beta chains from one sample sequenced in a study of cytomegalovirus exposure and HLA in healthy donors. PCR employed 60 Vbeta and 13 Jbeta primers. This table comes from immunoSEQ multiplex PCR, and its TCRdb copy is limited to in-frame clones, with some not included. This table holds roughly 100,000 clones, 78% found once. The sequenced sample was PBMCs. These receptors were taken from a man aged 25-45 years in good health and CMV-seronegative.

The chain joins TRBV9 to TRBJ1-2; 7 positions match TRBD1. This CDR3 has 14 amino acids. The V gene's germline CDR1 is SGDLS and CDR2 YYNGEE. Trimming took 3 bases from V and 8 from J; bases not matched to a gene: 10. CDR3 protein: CASSGTGAVYGYTF. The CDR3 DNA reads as TGTGCCAGCAGCGGCACAGGGGCAGTTTACGGCTACACCTTC. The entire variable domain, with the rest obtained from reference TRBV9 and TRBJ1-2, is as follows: DSGVTQTPKHLITATGQRVTLRCSPRSGDLSVYWYQQSLDQGLQFLIQYYNGEERAKGNILERFSAQQFPDLHSELNLSSLELGDSALYFCASSGTGAVYGYTFGSGTRLTVV.

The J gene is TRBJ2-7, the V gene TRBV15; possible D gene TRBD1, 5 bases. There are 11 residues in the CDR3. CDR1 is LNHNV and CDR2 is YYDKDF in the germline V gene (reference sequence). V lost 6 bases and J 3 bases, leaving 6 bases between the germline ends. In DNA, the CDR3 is TGTGCCACCAGTCAGGGCTACGAGCAGTACTTC. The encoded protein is CATSQGYEQYF.

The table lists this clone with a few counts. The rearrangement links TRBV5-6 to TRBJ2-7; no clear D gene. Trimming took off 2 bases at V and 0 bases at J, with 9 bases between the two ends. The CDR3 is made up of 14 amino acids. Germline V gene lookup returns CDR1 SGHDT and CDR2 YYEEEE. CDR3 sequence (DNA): TGTGCCAGCAGCTTTAGACACACCTCCTACGAGCAGTACTTC. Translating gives CASSFRHTSYEQYF. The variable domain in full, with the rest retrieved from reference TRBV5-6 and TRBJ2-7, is DAGVTQSPTHLIKTRGQQVTLRCSPKSGHDTVSWYQQALGQGPQFIFQYYEEEERQRGNFPDRFSGHQFPNYSSELNVNALLLGDSALYLCASSFRHTSYEQYFGPGTRLTVT.

CDR3 sequence: CASSLVGGAFANQPQHF. Written as DNA, the CDR3 is TGTGCCAGCAGCTTAGTTGGGGGGGCTTTCGCCAATCAGCCCCAGCATTTT. This rearrangement joins TRBV11-2 to TRBJ1-5; TRBD1 is a possible D gene (6 bases). Trimming cost V 1 base and J 3 bases, with 16 bases left between them. The CDR3 is 17 residues long. Per germline, CDR1 SGHAT and CDR2 FQNNGV. Full variable domain (missing parts from reference TRBV11-2 and TRBJ1-5): EAGVAQSPRYKIIEKRQSVAFWCNPISGHATLYWYQQILGQGPKLLIQFQNNGVVDDSQLPKDRFSAERLKGVDSTLKIQPAKLEDSAVYLCASSLVGGAFANQPQHFGDGTRLSIL.

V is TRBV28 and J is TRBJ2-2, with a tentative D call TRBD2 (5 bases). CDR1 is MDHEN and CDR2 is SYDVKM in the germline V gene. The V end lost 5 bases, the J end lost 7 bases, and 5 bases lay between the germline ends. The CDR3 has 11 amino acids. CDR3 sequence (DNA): TGTGCCAGCAGTCGGGGCGGGGAGCTGTTTTTT. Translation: CASSRGGELFF.

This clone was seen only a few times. The CDR3 coding sequence is TGTGCCAGCAGTCCGGACAGGGCCTACGAAAAACTGTTTTTT. Translation gives CASSPDRAYEKLFF. V usage is TRBV7-6 and J usage is TRBJ1-4; 8 bases line up with TRBD1. There are 14 residues in the CDR3. Germline V gene data show CDR1 as SGHVS and CDR2 as FNYEAQ. After removal of 6 bases from V and 8 bases from J, the junction contained 8 bases not matched to a gene. The full variable domain, rest sourced from reference TRBV7-6 and TRBJ1-4, is GAGVSQSPRYKVTKRGQDVALRCDPISGHVSLYWYRQALGQGPEFLTYFNYEAQQDKSGLPNDRFSAERPEGSISTLTIQRTEQRDSAMYRCASSPDRAYEKLFFGSGTQLSVL.

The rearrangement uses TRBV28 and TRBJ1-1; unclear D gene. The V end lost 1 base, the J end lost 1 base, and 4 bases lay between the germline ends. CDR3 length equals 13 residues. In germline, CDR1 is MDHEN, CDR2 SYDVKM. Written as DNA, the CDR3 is TGTGCCAGCAGTTTATCAGGGAACACTGAAGCTTTCTTT. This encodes CASSLSGNTEAFF.